A selection of T cell receptor beta chains follows, all from one sample in a study of T-cell reconstitution after alpha-beta-depleted transplantation in children. TCRdb used MiXCR to reprocess the PCR reads, holding one entry per CDR3 protein. This repertoire shows approximately 980,000 distinct CDR3 sequences, 25% to 35% found once; its top ten account for around 30%. The sample in question was PBMCs, mostly from graft donor cells, obtained 360 days after TCRalphabeta/CD19-depleted stem cell transplant. These receptors all stem from a boy under three years old who had a stem cell transplant for SCID, so the T cells may come from the graft donor. Each CDR3 is given with its conserved first and last residue. A D gene is named only where the DNA matches it firmly. Size is stated for part of the rows, as once, few or many counts, or as a class when the clone is expanded.

size | J | V | D | DNA | CDR3
many | TRBJ2-1 | TRBV28 | . | . | CASSFGAGTAF
few | TRBJ1-4 | TRBV28 | . | TGTGCCAGCAGCTCTCAATCCGGACAGCTTAATGAAAAACTGTTTTTT | CASSSQSGQLNEKLFF
. | TRBJ2-5 | TRBV10-3 | TRBD2 | TGTGCCATCAGTGAGCTTGGCGGGGGGGCTTCGGAGACCCAGTACTTC | CAISELGGGASETQYF
few | TRBJ2-7 | TRBV15 | . | TGTGCCACCAGCAGAGACGGGACACTTAAAGGGGGCGAGCAGTACTTC | CATSRDGTLKGGEQYF
. | TRBJ2-1 | TRBV5-5 | . | TGTGCCAGCAGCTTCCGGACAGATTACAATGAGCAGTTCTTC | CASSFRTDYNEQFF
once | TRBJ2-7 | TRBV4-2 | TRBD2 | TGTGCCAGCAGCCAAGATCCAGCGGGGGGGCGCGAGCAGTACTTC | CASSQDPAGGREQYF
. | TRBJ2-3 | TRBV11-2 | . | TGTGCCAGCAGCCCGCTACAGGGTGAAGATACGCAGTATTTT | CASSPLQGEDTQYF
. | TRBJ1-3 | TRBV12-3/TRBV12-4 | TRBD1 | TGTGCCAGCAGGCCTCAGGGGGCGCAAAACACCATATATTTT | CASRPQGAQNTIYF
few | TRBJ1-1 | TRBV4-2 | . | TGTGCCAGCAGCCAAGATTGGGCTGGGGTAGGGGGAAACACTGAAGCTTTCTTT | CASSQDWAGVGGNTEAFF
. | TRBJ2-2 | TRBV7-6 | TRBD2 | TGTGCCAGCAGCTTAGATCCGGGAGGGCAGACCGGGGAGCTGTTTTTT | CASSLDPGGQTGELFF
. | TRBJ2-7 | TRBV29-1 | TRBD2 | TGCAGCGCACTCCAGCGGGGGGTCCCCTACGAGCAGTACTTC | CSALQRGVPYEQYF
. | TRBJ2-3 | TRBV7-9 | TRBD2 | TGTGCCAGCAGCTTAGGACGGGGGGGCCCAGATACGCAGTATTTT | CASSLGRGGPDTQYF
. | TRBJ2-3 | TRBV6-2/TRBV6-3 | . | TGTGCCAGCAGTTTCCCCCTCAGTCCAGCAGATACGCAGTATTTT | CASSFPLSPADTQYF
. | TRBJ2-5 | TRBV10-3 | . | TGTGCCATCAGTGAGTCCGCTGTCCAGGGCCGAGAGACCCAGTACTTC | CAISESAVQGRETQYF
. | TRBJ2-2 | TRBV6-1 | TRBD2 | TGTGCCAGCAGTACCCTGAATAGCGGGGGGGCAACCGGGGAGCTGTTTTTT | CASSTLNSGGATGELFF
few | TRBJ2-2 | TRBV12-3/TRBV12-4 | . | TGTGCCAGCACCACCGGAGGACGGACCGGGGAGCTGTTTTTT | CASTTGGRTGELFF
few | TRBJ2-1 | TRBV13 | . | TGTGCCAGCGCGACTGGCCCCTCCTACAATGAGCAGTTCTTC | CASATGPSYNEQFF
. | TRBJ2-6 | TRBV5-1 | . | TGCGCCAGCCTTGGCACAGGGAGGCAAGCTGGGGCCAACGTCCTGACTTTC | CASLGTGRQAGANVLTF
. | TRBJ2-2 | TRBV3-1 | . | TGTGCCAGCAGCCAAGGCGCGGCCGGGGCCAGGACCGGGGAGCTGTTTTTT | CASSQGAAGARTGELFF
few | TRBJ2-3 | TRBV20-1 | TRBD2 | TGCAGTGCTAGAGGGGACGGGCTAGCGGTCACAGATACGCAGTATTTT | CSARGDGLAVTDTQYF
. | TRBJ1-1 | TRBV5-1 | . | TGCGCCAGCAGCTTCAAGCAGGGGTGGACTGAAGCTTTCTTT | CASSFKQGWTEAFF
. | TRBJ1-1 | TRBV7-3 | . | TGTGCCAGCAGCTTAAGTCCGGAAGGGTACGCTTTCTTT | CASSLSPEGYAFF
few | TRBJ2-5 | TRBV12-3/TRBV12-4 | . | TGTGCCAGCACCGCGACTCGCAGGCTAGAGACCCAGTACTTC | CASTATRRLETQYF
. | TRBJ1-3 | TRBV12-3/TRBV12-4 | . | TGTGCCAGCAGGTCACAGGGATTGAAAAACACCATATATTTT | CASRSQGLKNTIYF
few | TRBJ2-5 | TRBV12-3/TRBV12-4 | TRBD1 | TGTGCCAGCAGTCAGGACAGGGTCTCAGAGACCCAGTACTTC | CASSQDRVSETQYF
few | TRBJ1-1 | TRBV5-1 | . | TGCGCCAGCAGCTTGGCTACAGCGTACACTGAAGCTTTCTTT | CASSLATAYTEAFF
. | TRBJ1-1 | TRBV10-3 | TRBD1 | TGTGCCATCGGGACAGGGAGCCCTGAAGCTTTCTTT | CAIGTGSPEAFF
many | TRBJ2-2 | TRBV7-6 | TRBD2 | TGTGCCAGCAGCTCCAGACTAGCGGGGTCCGGGGAGCTGTTTTTT | CASSSRLAGSGELFF
. | TRBJ2-5 | TRBV27 | . | TGTGCCAGCAGTCCCGCGACAGGGAGGACCCAAGAGACCCAGTACTTC | CASSPATGRTQETQYF
few | TRBJ2-6 | TRBV6-1 | . | TGTGCCAGCAGTCGGCACAGGGCTGGGGCCAACGTCCTGACTTTC | CASSRHRAGANVLTF
. | TRBJ1-4 | TRBV4-3 | . | TGCGCCAGCAGCCAAGATCCAGGGTTCGGCGAAAAACTGTTTTTT | CASSQDPGFGEKLFF
few | TRBJ1-4 | TRBV6-5 | . | TGTGCCAGCAGTTACTGGTCGGGGAATGAAAAACTGTTTTTT | CASSYWSGNEKLFF
. | TRBJ2-7 | TRBV5-1 | . | TGCTCCAGCAGCCCACTCTCGACAAGCTACGAGCAGTACTTC | CSSSPLSTSYEQYF
few | TRBJ1-2 | TRBV27 | TRBD1 | TGTGCCAGCAGACCCGGGACAGGGATCGGCTATGGCTACACCTTC | CASRPGTGIGYGYTF
. | TRBJ2-3 | TRBV12-3/TRBV12-4 | . | TGTGCCAGCAGCCCTCCCCCTGTTCTCACAGATACGCAGTATTTT | CASSPPPVLTDTQYF
few | TRBJ2-1 | TRBV29-1 | . | TGCAGCGCAAGGACAGAAGGGAACACCTGGGTGGTAGAGCAGTTCTTC | CSARTEGNTWVVEQFF
few | TRBJ1-2 | TRBV20-1 | . | TGCAGTGCTAGTGGAATGAGGGAGGGAGACTATGGCTACACCTTC | CSASGMREGDYGYTF
. | TRBJ1-2 | TRBV28 | . | TGTGCCAGCAGTTTATTGGCACAATATGGCTACACCTTC | CASSLLAQYGYTF
. | TRBJ2-1 | TRBV9 | . | TGTGCCAGCAGCGCCCGGCCGTACGTCGGAGACAATGAGCAGTTCTTC | CASSARPYVGDNEQFF
. | TRBJ2-2 | TRBV12-3/TRBV12-4 | TRBD1 | TGTGCCAGCAGTTTAAGGGGACAGGGGGCGAACACCGGGGAGCTGTTTTTT | CASSLRGQGANTGELFF
. | TRBJ2-7 | TRBV12-3/TRBV12-4 | TRBD2 | TGTGCCAGCAGTTTTTCCGGGACTACCCACGAGACGCAGTACTTC | CASSFSGTTHETQYF
. | TRBJ2-3 | TRBV4-2 | TRBD1 | TGTGCCAGCAGCCCCTGCGCGTTCCGGGACAAGGGGGCCTATACGCAGTATTTT | CASSPCAFRDKGAYTQYF
few | TRBJ2-1 | TRBV20-1 | TRBD1 | TGCAGTGCCGCCGGGACAGGGGGCTACAATGAGCAGTTCTTC | CSAAGTGGYNEQFF
. | TRBJ2-4 | TRBV20-1 | . | TGCAGTGCTAGAGACGGTCTCAAAAACATTCAGTACTTC | CSARDGLKNIQYF
few | TRBJ2-5 | TRBV20-1 | . | TGCAGTGCTATCCCTAAGGAGACCCAGTACTTC | CSAIPKETQYF
few | TRBJ1-2 | TRBV5-1 | . | TGCGCCAGCAGCTTGGAGACAGGCACCTTCCCCTATGGCTACACCTTC | CASSLETGTFPYGYTF
few | TRBJ1-3 | TRBV6-5 | TRBD1 | TGTGCCAGCAGTTTTCGGGACAGTCAAAGAAACACCATATATTTT | CASSFRDSQRNTIYF
few | TRBJ1-5 | TRBV7-2 | . | TGTGCCAGCAGCTTTTCACAGGGCGTGCCCCAGCATTTT | CASSFSQGVPQHF
few | TRBJ2-5 | TRBV12-3/TRBV12-4 | . | TGTGCCAGCACCGGGGGGCCGGCGGAGACCCAGTACTTC | CASTGGPAETQYF
few | TRBJ2-7 | TRBV12-3/TRBV12-4 | TRBD1 | TGTGCCAGCACCTCCGGGACAGGGACCTACGAGCAGTACTTC | CASTSGTGTYEQYF
few | TRBJ1-1 | TRBV7-8 | TRBD1 | TGTGCCAGCAGCAACTGGACAGGGGGGAACACTGAAGCTTTCTTT | CASSNWTGGNTEAFF
. | TRBJ2-7 | TRBV5-1 | . | TGCGCCAGCAAGTGGAGCGAGGACTACGAGCAGTACTTC | CASKWSEDYEQYF
few | TRBJ2-2 | TRBV9 | . | TGTGCCAGCAGCGTAGGGACAGATCGCACCGGGGAGCTGTTTTTT | CASSVGTDRTGELFF
. | TRBJ2-3 | TRBV5-6 | . | TGTGCCAGCAGCTTGGGTTCACAGGTGGGCACAGATACGCAGTATTTT | CASSLGSQVGTDTQYF
. | TRBJ1-2 | TRBV9 | TRBD1 | TGTGCCAGCAGCGTAGCTCCGCACAGGGGAGATGGCTACACCTTC | CASSVAPHRGDGYTF